This T cell receptor beta chain is drawn from a study of control samples from healthy donors and cancer patients. The germline V and J ends were trimmed by 0 bases and 2 bases, with 4 bases remaining between them. CDR1 is SGHRS and CDR2 is YFSETQ in the germline V gene. This CDR3 is built from 13 residues. The data were produced by immunoSEQ multiplex PCR, yet TCRdb's version contains in-frame clones alone and is incomplete. The sample records 170,000 or so clones, about 94% being singletons. As for this clone: The sample has other DNA sequences that encode this CDR3 too.

The TCR sequence derives from a woman in her forties in good health. The chain recombines TRBV5-1 with TRBJ2-3, with D unclear. The sequenced sample consisted of blood. The CDR3 nucleotides read TGCGCCAGCAGCTTGGCGGCCACAGATACGCAGTATTTT. Its protein product is CASSLAATDTQYF.